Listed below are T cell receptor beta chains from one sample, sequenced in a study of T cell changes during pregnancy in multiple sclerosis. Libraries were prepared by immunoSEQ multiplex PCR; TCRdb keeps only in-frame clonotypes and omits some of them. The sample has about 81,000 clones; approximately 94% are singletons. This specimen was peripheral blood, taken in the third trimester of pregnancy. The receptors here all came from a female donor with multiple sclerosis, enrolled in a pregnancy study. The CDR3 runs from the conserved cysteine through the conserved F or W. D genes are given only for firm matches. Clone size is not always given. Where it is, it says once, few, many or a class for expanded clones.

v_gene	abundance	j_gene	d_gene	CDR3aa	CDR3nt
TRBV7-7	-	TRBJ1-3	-	CASSLEMTGPGNTIYF	TGTGCTAGCAGCTTAGAAATGACAGGACCTGGAAACACCATATATTTT
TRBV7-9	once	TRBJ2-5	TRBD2	CASSLAGGETQYF	TGTGCCAGCAGCTTAGCGGGGGGGGAGACCCAGTACTTC
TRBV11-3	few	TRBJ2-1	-	CASSPLGGEQFF	TGTGCCAGCAGCCCCCTAGGCGGTGAGCAGTTCTTC
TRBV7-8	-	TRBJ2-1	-	CASSLMWNVGDSQFF	TGTGCCAGCAGCTTAATGTGGAATGTGGGCGACAGCCAGTTCTTC
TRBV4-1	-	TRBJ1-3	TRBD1	CASSGRQGVGVGNTIYF	TGCGCCAGCAGCGGCCGACAGGGGGTCGGAGTAGGAAACACCATATATTTT
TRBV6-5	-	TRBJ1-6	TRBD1	CASSYSTGGGNSPLHF	TGTGCCAGCAGTTACTCGACAGGGGGCGGTAATTCACCCCTCCACTTT
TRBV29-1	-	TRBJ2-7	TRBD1	CSVSRDRGSYEQYF	TGCAGCGTTTCTAGGGACAGGGGCTCCTACGAGCAGTACTTC
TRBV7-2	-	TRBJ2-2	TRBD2	CASSLVPSGGANTGELFF	TGTGCCAGCAGCTTAGTTCCTAGCGGGGGGGCGAACACCGGGGAGCTGTTTTTT
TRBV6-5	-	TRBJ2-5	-	CASTPPTAQETQYF	TGTGCCAGCACCCCCCCCACAGCCCAAGAGACCCAGTACTTC
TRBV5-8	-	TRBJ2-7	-	CASSQWADYEQYF	TGTGCCAGCAGCCAATGGGCAGACTACGAGCAGTACTTC
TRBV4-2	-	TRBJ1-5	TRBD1	CASSPRQGASQPQHF	TGTGCCAGCAGCCCCCGGCAGGGGGCCTCTCAGCCCCAGCATTTT
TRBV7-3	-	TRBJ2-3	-	CASSLRSPPDTQYF	TGTGCCAGCAGCTTACGGTCCCCACCAGATACGCAGTATTTT
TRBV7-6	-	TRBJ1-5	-	CASTETPKNQPQHF	TGTGCCAGCACCGAGACTCCGAAGAATCAGCCCCAGCATTTT
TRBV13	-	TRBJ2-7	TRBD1	CASSPTPPGQSTYEQYF	TGTGCCAGCAGCCCCACCCCACCGGGACAGAGTACCTACGAGCAGTACTTC